The clone carrying this T cell receptor beta chain was observed a handful of times. The record originates from a study of patients and donors after allogeneic stem cell transplantation. TCRdb fed the RT-PCR reads into MiXCR, producing one record per CDR3 protein. The sample includes roughly 960,000 distinct CDR3 sequences, more than 15% seen only once; the top ten take 5% to 6.5%. The sequence derives from a human donor who was either an allogeneic HSCT recipient or a stem cell or donor lymphocyte infusion donor (not recorded which). It is not recorded whose cells these are; they may come from a transplant donor. The sample consisted of blood, either unsorted or a sorted T cell fraction (not recorded which).

The CDR3: CSARGSYQETQYF. Written as DNA, the CDR3 is TGCAGTGCTAGAGGCAGTTACCAAGAGACCCAGTACTTC. The rearrangement uses TRBV20-1 and TRBJ2-5; D is unclear. Trimming shortened V by 1 base and J by 0 bases, and 6 bases separated the two germline ends. CDR3 length: 13 residues. Germline lookup yields CDR1 DFQATT and CDR2 SNEGSKA (reference sequence).